The 27 T cell receptor beta chains in this list originate from one sample, sequenced in a study of CD8 T cells in ankylosing spondylitis. Whole-study results and caveats: Roughly 8 highly homologous variants formed a TCR beta motif that appeared characteristic of ankylosing spondylitis blood.

These receptors have no identified antigens. TCRdb used MiXCR to reprocess the 5' RACE reads, holding one entry per CDR3 protein. Of some 330,000 distinct CDR3 sequences in the sample, roughly 8% were seen once. The specimen sequenced was blood, either unsorted or a sorted T cell fraction (not recorded which). All receptors derive from a male donor with ankylosing spondylitis.

This clonotype was seen many times. The V call is TRBV6-5, the J call TRBJ1-3, with 9 bases lining up with TRBD1. Trimming took 4 bases from V and 7 from J; bases not matched to a gene: 8. The germline V gene encodes CDR1 MNHEY and CDR2 SVGAGI. This CDR3 spans 15 amino acids. In DNA form, the CDR3 reads TGTGCCAGCAGTTTAGATTTTGGACAGGGGAACACCATATATTTT. This sequence encodes CASSLDFGQGNTIYF.

In its sample, this clonotype was seen a few times. This is likely a read error, given that the CDR3 carries no conserved phenylalanine or tryptophan at its end. The V call is TRBV15, the J call TRBJ2-3; 8 positions agree with TRBD1. The V and J ends lost 5 bases and 2 bases, in that order; junction bases with no gene match: 6. The CDR3 is 15 amino acids. Germline CDR1 and CDR2: LNHNV and YYDKDF (reference sequence). For the CDR3, the DNA is TGTGCCACCAGCGGCCCGGGACAGGACACAGATACGCAGTATCTT. Protein: CATSGPGQDTDTQYL.

This clonotype was counted at least ten times. This chain links TRBV28 with TRBJ2-1; D is possibly TRBD2 (6 bases). The CDR3 has 14 residues. Germline values: CDR1 MDHEN, CDR2 SYDVKM. Trimming left V 4 bases short and J 6 bases short, with 13 bases between. Written as DNA, the CDR3 is TGTGCCAGCAGTTGGAGGGGATACTCCAATGAGCAGTTCTTC. It encodes CASSWRGYSNEQFF.

This clonotype came up a few times. The genes are TRBV20-1 and TRBJ2-2; possible D gene TRBD2, 6 bases. The germline gives CDR1 DFQATT, CDR2 SNEGSKA (reference sequence). The V end lost 4 bases, the J end lost 3 bases, and 12 bases lay between the germline ends. The CDR3 is made up of 14 amino acids. CDR3 in DNA: TGCAGTGCTACTCGACAGCGGGACACCGGGGAGCTGTTTTTT. Translated: CSATRQRDTGELFF.

The rearrangement uses TRBV7-2 and TRBJ1-5; D unresolved. The V end was cut by 0 bases, the J end by 0 bases, with 6 bases between. In germline, CDR1 is SGHTA, CDR2 FQGNSA. CDR3 length: 15 residues. The CDR3 spells CASSLAPTSNQPQHF. For the CDR3, the DNA is TGTGCCAGCAGCTTAGCCCCGACTAGCAATCAGCCCCAGCATTTT.

This clonotype has ten or more counts. J is TRBJ1-5 and V is TRBV6-1; D is possibly TRBD1 (6 bases). The CDR3 runs 15 residues. Germline V lookup: CDR1 MNHNS, CDR2 SASEGT. Trimming cost V 5 bases and J 1 base, with 12 bases left between them. CDR3 coding DNA: TGTGCCAGCAGTCAACAGGGATGGAGCAATCAGCCCCAGCATTTT. Encoded protein: CASSQQGWSNQPQHF.

The chain uses TRBV5-5 and TRBJ2-7; TRBD2 aligns across 16 bases. CDR3 length: 18 residues. The trim removed 3 bases at V and 1 base at J, leaving 7 bases unmatched. Per germline, CDR1 SGHKS and CDR2 YYEKEE (reference sequence). CDR3 DNA: TGTGCCAGCAGCTGGACCGGGACTAGCGGGAGGGTATCCTACGAGCAGTACTTC. It specifies CASSWTGTSGRVSYEQYF.

This clonotype was recorded many times. The chain combines TRBV5-1 with TRBJ2-1; D may match TRBD1 or TRBD2 (5 bases each). The germline V and J ends were trimmed by 4 bases and 4 bases, with 15 bases remaining between them. Germline CDR1 reads SGHRS; CDR2 reads YFSETQ. The CDR3 is made up of 15 amino acids. The CDR3 loop is CASSRDLVGYNEQFF. CDR3 nucleotides: TGCGCCAGCAGCCGGGACCTGGTGGGATACAATGAGCAGTTCTTC.

This clonotype was seen a few times. This sequence joins TRBV6-1 and TRBJ1-2; TRBD1 might be the D (5 bases). The CDR3 is 14 residues long. Germline CDR1 and CDR2: MNHNS and SASEGT. Trimming pared 6 bases from V and 4 bases from J, leaving 15 bases between. CDR3 sequence: CASSETTGPYGYTF. Written as DNA, the CDR3 is TGTGCCAGCAGCGAAACTACGGGACCCTATGGCTACACCTTC.

This clonotype came up a few times. The CDR3 nucleotides read TGTGCCAGCAGCCGCGGGAGTGTTTTCACAGATACGCAGTATTTT. Its protein is CASSRGSVFTDTQYF. The chain links TRBV5-5 to TRBJ2-3; 7 bases map to TRBD2. The ends lost 4 bases at V and 2 bases at J; junction bases unmatched: 7. The germline V gene encodes CDR1 SGHKS and CDR2 YYEKEE (reference sequence). This CDR3 has 15 amino acids. Using reference TRBV5-5 and TRBJ2-3 for the parts outside the CDR3, the full variable domain is DAGVTQSPTHLIKTRGQQVTLRCSPISGHKSVSWYQQVLGQGPQFIFQYYEKEERGRGNFPDRFSARQFPNYSSELNVNALLLGDSALYLCASSRGSVFTDTQYFGPGTRLTVL.

In its sample, this clonotype was seen many times. This CDR3 reads CASSLGSDYEQYF. The CDR3 bases are TGTGCCAGCAGTTTAGGAAGCGACTACGAGCAGTACTTC. This chain links TRBV12-3 or TRBV12-4 with TRBJ2-7; no firm D call. CDR3 length: 13 amino acids. With 1 base removed from V and 3 bases from J, the gap between germline ends came to 7 bases.

The chain recombines TRBV4-1 with TRBJ1-1; D unclear. The CDR3 consists of 18 residues. The germline gives CDR1 MGHRA, CDR2 YSYEKL. Trimming removed 0 bases at V and 3 bases at J, with 20 bases between. The CDR3 region is CASSQEVRQSFRDTEAFF. The CDR3 bases are TGCGCCAGCAGCCAAGAGGTCAGGCAGTCTTTCCGGGACACTGAAGCTTTCTTT.

This clonotype has a handful of counts. This chain uses TRBV2 with TRBJ1-6; D uncertain. V shed 10 bases and J shed 0 bases, with 13 bases lying between them. The length of the CDR3 is 15 residues. CDR1 is SNHLY and CDR2 is FYNNEI in the germline V gene. The CDR3 sequence is CATGRRSSYNSPLHF. In nucleotides, the CDR3 is TGTGCCACCGGCCGGAGGAGCTCCTATAATTCACCCCTCCACTTT. The full variable domain, rest sourced from reference TRBV2 and TRBJ1-6, is EPEVTQTPSHQVTQMGQEVILRCVPISNHLYFYWYRQILGQKVEFLVSFYNNEISEKSEIFDDQFSVERPDGSNFTLKIRSTKLEDSAMYFCATGRRSSYNSPLHFGNGTRLTVT.

There are a few counts of this clonotype. This chain uses TRBV12-3 or TRBV12-4 with TRBJ1-5, with TRBD1 matching over 7 bases. CDR3 size: 15 residues. J lost 5 bases, V lost 5 bases, and 9 bases had no gene match. The CDR3 coding sequence is TGTGCCAGCAGTCCCCGGACAGGCTTTGATCAGCCCCAGCATTTT. This translates into CASSPRTGFDQPQHF.

This clonotype occurred many times. The chain has TRBV4-1 and TRBJ1-5; D unclear. The CDR3 spans 14 residues. The germline V gene has CDR1 MGHRA and CDR2 YSYEKL. Trimming took 0 bases from V and 4 from J, leaving 7 bases between them. The CDR3 region has the DNA TGCGCCAGCAGCCAAGATCCCATAAATCAGCCCCAGCATTTT. Protein product: CASSQDPINQPQHF.

This clonotype has a handful of counts. The V and J genes are TRBV28 and TRBJ1-1; unclear D gene. CDR1 MDHEN and CDR2 SYDVKM come from the germline V gene. The germline V and J ends were trimmed by 8 bases and 5 bases, with 12 bases remaining between them. CDR3 length: 12 amino acids. As DNA, the CDR3 is TGTGCCAGCGGGGAGGCGTGGACTGAAGCTTTCTTT. Its translation: CASGEAWTEAFF.

This clonotype was counted a few times. V and J are TRBV25-1 and TRBJ2-7; 9 bases agree with TRBD2. J was trimmed by 4 bases and V by 1 base; bases with no gene match: 5. This CDR3 region has 15 residues. The germline V gene has CDR1 MGHDK and CDR2 SYGVNS. CDR3: CASSEFGTSLYEQYF. In DNA form, the CDR3 reads TGTGCCAGCAGTGAATTTGGGACTAGCTTGTACGAGCAGTACTTC.

V and J are TRBV20-1 and TRBJ2-7, with D perhaps TRBD2 (6 bases). Germline V CDR1 and CDR2: DFQATT, SNEGSKA (reference sequence). The ends were cut back, 0 bases at V and 4 bases at J, with 13 bases in the middle. The CDR3 loop spans 14 amino acids. This chain's CDR3 is CSARDLRLGYEQYF. The CDR3 DNA reads as TGCAGTGCTAGAGATCTGAGACTAGGGTACGAGCAGTACTTC.

This clonotype appeared a few times. The rearrangement links TRBV29-1 to TRBJ2-1; D is perhaps TRBD2 (7 bases). The CDR3 has 13 amino acids. The germline V gene encodes CDR1 SQVTM and CDR2 ANQGSEA. V lost 6 bases, J lost 10 bases, and 19 bases lay in between. The CDR3: CSVAEGGAGEQFF. CDR3 DNA: TGCAGCGTCGCCGAGGGGGGGGCCGGCGAGCAGTTCTTC.

This clonotype was counted only a few times. The chain recombines TRBV7-3 with TRBJ2-2, with unresolved D. Trimming removed 1 base from V and 4 bases from J, with 16 bases in between. The CDR3 runs 17 residues. Germline lookup yields CDR1 SGHTA and CDR2 FQGTGA. In DNA form, the CDR3 reads TGTGCCAGCAGCTTAAACCGTCCAGGTTCGGGCACCGGGGAGCTGTTTTTT. Translating gives CASSLNRPGSGTGELFF.

This clonotype was counted at least ten times. The chain recombines TRBV20-1 with TRBJ2-3; either TRBD1 or TRBD2 may supply D (5 bases each). The V gene's germline CDR1 is DFQATT and CDR2 SNEGSKA (reference sequence). The CDR3 is 12 amino acids. Trimming left V 3 bases short and J 4 bases short, with 8 bases between. The CDR3 here is CSASGAADTQYF. The CDR3, as DNA: TGCAGTGCTAGCGGGGCTGCAGATACGCAGTATTTT.

This clonotype was detected only a few times. The chain is built from TRBV19 and TRBJ2-7; D call uncertain. The CDR3 sequence is 12 residues long. V lost 5 bases and J 6 bases, leaving 11 bases between the germline ends. CDR1 LNHDA and CDR2 SQIVND come from the germline V gene (reference sequence). The DNA for the CDR3 is TGTGCCAGTAGTCCAACGACGGCCGAGCAGTACTTC. It is translated as CASSPTTAEQYF.

This clonotype came up many times. The rearrangement links TRBV4-2 to TRBJ2-7; perhaps D is TRBD1 or TRBD2 (5 bases each). Trimming shortened V by 3 bases and J by 3 bases, and 12 bases separated the two germline ends. The CDR3 length is 14 residues. Germline lookup yields CDR1 LGHNA and CDR2 YNFKEQ. In DNA form, the CDR3 reads TGTGCCAGCAGCCACCCGGGACCCGACTACGAGCAGTACTTC. Protein: CASSHPGPDYEQYF.

Only a few counts were recorded for this clonotype. This chain links TRBV2 with TRBJ1-1; D uncertain. Looked up from germline, CDR1 is SNHLY and CDR2 is FYNNEI. The CDR3 extends over 12 amino acids. The V and J ends lost 7 bases and 1 base respectively, with 7 bases between them. In DNA, the CDR3 is TGTGCCAGCAAAGCACCGAACACTGAAGCTTTCTTT. Translating it yields CASKAPNTEAFF.

This clonotype was detected a few times. The rearrangement joins TRBV7-9 to TRBJ1-4; the match to TRBD1 covers 9 bases. Trimming at V came to 7 bases and at J to 14 bases, leaving 17 bases not matched to a gene. The germline V gene encodes CDR1 SEHNR and CDR2 FQNEAQ (reference sequence). The CDR3 is 15 residues long. The CDR3 nucleotides are TGTGCCAGCACCCTGATGGGACAGGGAGTAGGTGGGCTGTTTTTT. Its protein product is CASTLMGQGVGGLFF.

This chain uses TRBV5-1 with TRBJ2-7; D is perhaps TRBD2 (5 bases). The germline V and J ends were trimmed by 2 bases and 0 bases, with 18 bases remaining between them. Germline V lookup: CDR1 SGHRS, CDR2 YFSETQ. This CDR3 spans 17 amino acids. CDR3 bases: TGCGCCAGCAGCTTTAGGGTCGGGGATTCGGGCTCCTACGAGCAGTACTTC. Encoded protein: CASSFRVGDSGSYEQYF.

This clonotype was seen at least ten times. The V gene is TRBV29-1, the J gene TRBJ1-1; D unresolved. The V end lost 3 bases, the J end lost 2 bases, and 10 bases lay between the germline ends. CDR3 length: 13 residues. Germline V gene data show CDR1 as SQVTM and CDR2 as ANQGSEA. CDR3 protein: CSVDWATNTEAFF. The CDR3 DNA follows: TGCAGCGTTGATTGGGCAACAAACACTGAAGCTTTCTTT.